Detailed here is one T cell receptor (beta chain). Using immunoSEQ multiplex PCR, the repertoire was profiled, and TCRdb retains in-frame clones only, with some absent. In the table there are 1.6 million or so clones, about 98.5% of which are singletons. The data stem from a study of shared clonotypes between healthy human individuals. About the research overall: Donors, aged 18 to 49, were a couple of women and a few men.

Naive CD45RA+ and memory CD45RA-negative subsets were split from CD4+ cells. CDR3 size: 16 residues. The J segment lost 2 bases and the V segment lost 6 bases, leaving 13 bases of the junction unmatched. Germline CDR1 and CDR2: SGHAT and FQNNGV. The chain carries TRBV11-2 and TRBJ2-7; 7 bases line up with TRBD1. Sequencing input: naive CD4+ T cells sorted from blood. Documented subset: CD45RA+ positively selected. The TCR originated in a man younger than 40 in good health. The CDR3 region is CASSALGGFRTYEQYF. The CDR3 coding sequence is TGTGCCAGCAGTGCTCTAGGGGGCTTCAGAACCTACGAGCAGTACTTC.